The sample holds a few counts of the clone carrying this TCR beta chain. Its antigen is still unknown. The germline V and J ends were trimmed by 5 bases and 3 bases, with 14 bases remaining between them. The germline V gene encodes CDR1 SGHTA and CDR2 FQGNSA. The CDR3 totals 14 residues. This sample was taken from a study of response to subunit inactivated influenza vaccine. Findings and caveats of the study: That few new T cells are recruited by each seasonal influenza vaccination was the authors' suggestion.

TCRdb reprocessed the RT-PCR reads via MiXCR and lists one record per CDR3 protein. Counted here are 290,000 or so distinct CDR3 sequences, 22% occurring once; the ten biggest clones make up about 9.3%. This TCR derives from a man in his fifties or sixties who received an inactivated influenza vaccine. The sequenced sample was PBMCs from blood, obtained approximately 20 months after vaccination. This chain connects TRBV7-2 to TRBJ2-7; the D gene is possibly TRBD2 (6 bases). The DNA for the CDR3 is TGTGCCAGCAGCACTGGGGGACTCGTCTACGAGCAGTACTTC. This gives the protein CASSTGGLVYEQYF.